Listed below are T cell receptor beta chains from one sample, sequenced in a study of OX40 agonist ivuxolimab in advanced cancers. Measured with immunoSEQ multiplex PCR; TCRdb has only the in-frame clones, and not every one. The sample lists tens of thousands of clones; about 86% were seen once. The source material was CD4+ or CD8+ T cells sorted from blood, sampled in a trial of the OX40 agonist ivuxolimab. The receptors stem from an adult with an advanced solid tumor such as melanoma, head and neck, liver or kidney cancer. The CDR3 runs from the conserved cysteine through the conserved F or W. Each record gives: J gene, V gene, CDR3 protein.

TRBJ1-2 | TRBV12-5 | CASAFSHGYTF
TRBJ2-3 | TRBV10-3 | CAIRAGGVTDTQYF
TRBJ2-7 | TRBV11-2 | CASSPGGTGPYEQYF
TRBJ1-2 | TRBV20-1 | CSASIIDYTF
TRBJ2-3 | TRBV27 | CASSLEGTVRDTQYF
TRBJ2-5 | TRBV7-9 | CASSLEGWRGGQETQYF
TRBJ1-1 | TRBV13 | CASSRQVREAFF
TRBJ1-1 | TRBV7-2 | CASSRGQGNTEAFF
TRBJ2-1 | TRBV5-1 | CASSVLAGDYNEQFF
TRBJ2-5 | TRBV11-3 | CASSLDLSDRGEETQYF
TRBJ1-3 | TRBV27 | CASSPRGSGNTIYF
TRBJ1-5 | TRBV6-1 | CASSGDPAQPQHF
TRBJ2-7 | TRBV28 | CASIGGQGVPNEQYF
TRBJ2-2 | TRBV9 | CASSATYSGTSGGARTGELFF
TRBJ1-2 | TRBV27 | CASRDGQGRMNYGYTF
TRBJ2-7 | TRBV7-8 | CASSLAGSYYEQYF
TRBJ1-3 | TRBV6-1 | CASSEKRQGRSGNTIYF
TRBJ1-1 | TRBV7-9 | CASSLVRDTEAFF
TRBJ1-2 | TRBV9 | CASSAVVSQGVGYTF
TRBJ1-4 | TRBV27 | CASSPNRGSNEKLFF
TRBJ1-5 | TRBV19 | CAGGTGGSQPQHF
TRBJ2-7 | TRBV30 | CAWRDPLLYSYEQYF
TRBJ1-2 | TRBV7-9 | CASSLSGYGYTF
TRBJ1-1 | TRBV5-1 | CASSLLGQSNTEAFF
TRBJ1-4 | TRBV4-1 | CASSTPGTGNEKLFF
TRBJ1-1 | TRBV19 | CASSSESVGENEAFF
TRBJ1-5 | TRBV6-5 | CAIRQGRSNQPQHF
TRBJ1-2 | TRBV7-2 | CASSFQSNNYGYTF
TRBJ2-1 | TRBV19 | CASSIRGAHYNEQFF
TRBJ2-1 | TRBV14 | CASSQDIRTGRQFF
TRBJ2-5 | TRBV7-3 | CASSSGTSGPEGTQYF
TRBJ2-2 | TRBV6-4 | CASKGSTYTGELFF
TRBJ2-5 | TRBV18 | CASSPSSGRAYGETQYF
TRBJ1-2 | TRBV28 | CASSSLGTATYGYTF
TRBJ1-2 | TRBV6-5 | CACYSVAYGYTF
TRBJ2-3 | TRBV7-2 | CASSLVGTSGRASTDTQYF
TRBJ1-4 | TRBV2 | CASSRKAGNEKLFF
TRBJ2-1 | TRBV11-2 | CASSPLGDRGRNEQFF
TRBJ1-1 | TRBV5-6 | CASSLINTEAFF
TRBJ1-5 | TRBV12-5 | CASGSWGEGNQPQHF
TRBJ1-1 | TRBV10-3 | CAINRQGANTEAFF
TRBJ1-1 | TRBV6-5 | CASTQNPVNTEAFF
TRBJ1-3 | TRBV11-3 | CASSLEGLGNTIYF
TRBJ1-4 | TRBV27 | CASSSRRGGTYEKLFF
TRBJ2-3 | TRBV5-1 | CASSSAGLAGGRTDTQYF
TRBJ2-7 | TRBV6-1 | CASSELSSGAKYF
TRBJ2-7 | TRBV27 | CASSVPGGQGLYEQYF
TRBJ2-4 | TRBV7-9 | CASSLGAKNIQYF
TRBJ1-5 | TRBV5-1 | CASSLLGDSNQPQHF
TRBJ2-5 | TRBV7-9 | CASSLTSGVGGTQYF
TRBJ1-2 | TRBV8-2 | CGSDVRIRSVDYGYTF